These T cell receptor beta chains were read from a single sample in a study of cytomegalovirus exposure and HLA in healthy donors. TCRdb's copy holds only in-frame clones and misses some; the assay was immunoSEQ multiplex PCR. The table records about 96,000 clones, 60% to 80% of them present only once. Sequencing was performed on PBMCs. The receptors derive from a man aged 45-65 years in good health and CMV-seropositive. The CDR3 runs from the conserved cysteine through the conserved F or W. The D gene is left open where the match is weak. For some rows the clone size is stated as once, few or many, or as a class when expanded; others skip it.

j_call clone_size v_call d_call cdr3_nt cdr3_aa
TRBJ1-4 . TRBV7-8 . TGTGCCAGCAGCGCAGAAACGTGGAGTGAAAAACTGTTTTTT CASSAETWSEKLFF
TRBJ2-1 . TRBV7-6 . TGTGCCAGCAGCTTTTCAGCCTACAATGAGCAGTTCTTC CASSFSAYNEQFF
TRBJ2-7 . TRBV18 TRBD2 TGTGCCAGCTCACCACCTCGCGGTCCGGGGGGCGAGCAGTACTTC CASSPPRGPGGEQYF
TRBJ1-2 . TRBV5-6 . TGTGCCAGCAGCTTGGGCGGGGAAGAGATGAGAAACTATGGCTACACCTTC CASSLGGEEMRNYGYTF
TRBJ1-2 once TRBV4-3 . TGCGCCAGCAGCCAAGGGGAGTTCTATGGCTACACCTTC CASSQGEFYGYTF
TRBJ1-2 . TRBV16 . TGTGCCAGCAGCCAATCAGGCGGAGGGAGCTACACCTTC CASSQSGGGSYTF
TRBJ2-2 . TRBV6-6 . TGTGCCAGCACCTCCGGGGGATGGGAGCTGTTTTTT CASTSGGWELFF
TRBJ2-6 few TRBV4-3 TRBD1 TGCGCCAGCAGCCAAGCAGGGGGACAGTCTATCTCTGGGGCCAACGTCCTGACTTTC CASSQAGGQSISGANVLTF
TRBJ2-1 . TRBV4-3 TRBD2 TGCGCCAGCAGCCAAGGGGAGGGAGGTTATGAGCAGTTCTTC CASSQGEGGYEQFF
TRBJ1-1 . TRBV4-3 . TGCGCCAGCAGCCCGGACATCCGGCTAGGCACTGAAGCTTTCTTT CASSPDIRLGTEAFF
TRBJ2-7 . TRBV2 . TGTGCCAGCAGTTCGCCCCCGAGCGAGCAGTACTTC CASSSPPSEQYF
TRBJ2-7 . TRBV7-9 . TGTGCCAGCAGCTTGGGATCGGGGGGCCCTAAGGAGCAGTACTTC CASSLGSGGPKEQYF
TRBJ2-7 . TRBV15 . TGTGCCACCAGCGAACGTATAGGGGGCCGGGGGCGATCGGACGAGCAGTACTTC CATSERIGGRGRSDEQYF
TRBJ2-3 . TRBV30 . TGTGCCTGGAGCCCTTCCGATACGCAGTATTTT CAWSPSDTQYF
TRBJ2-1 . TRBV19 TRBD1 TGTGCCAGTAGTGTCCGGGACAGAGACTCCAATGAGCAGTTCTTC CASSVRDRDSNEQFF
TRBJ2-3 . TRBV18 . TGTGCCAGCTCACTATACACAGATACGCAGTATTTT CASSLYTDTQYF
TRBJ2-2 . TRBV30 . TGTGCCTGGAGTCGACAGACCACCGGGGAGCTGTTTTTT CAWSRQTTGELFF
TRBJ2-7 few TRBV7-2 TRBD1 TGTGCCAGCAGCCCGGGCTATTTGGGACAGGGGGCCGAGCAGTACTTC CASSPGYLGQGAEQYF